This TCR beta chain was found in a study of cytomegalovirus exposure and HLA in healthy donors. Study background: Sequencing of about 179 million T cells in an earlier analysis found some 100 million unique TCR beta sequences. Genotyping of roughly 400 donors showed that around 86% belonged to the Caucasian-associated ancestry cluster.

13 Jbeta primers and 60 Vbeta primers were used for the PCR. Some clones are missing from TCRdb's copy, which holds only in-frame ones; the method was immunoSEQ multiplex PCR. The top ten clones hold 4% to 5.5% of a sample with about 80,000 clones, 62% of them seen once. CDR1 is SGHDT and CDR2 is YYEEEE in the germline V gene. V dropped 4 bases and J dropped 0; count of bases not matched to a gene: 8. The CDR3 is 18 residues long. Study-level results: Within an earlier analysis, most TCR beta V segments proved productive either about 87% or about 30% of the time.

Of note for this clone: Antigen specificity is unknown.

This chain uses TRBV5-6 with TRBJ2-1; 12 bases agree with TRBD1. The sequencing input was PBMCs. The clonotype originates from a male donor in good health and CMV-seropositive. The CDR3 DNA reads as TGTGCCAGCAGCGCCGGGACAGGGGGCCTCAGCTCCTACAATGAGCAGTTCTTC. This translates into CASSAGTGGLSSYNEQFF.